Each of the 32 T cell receptor beta chains below was sequenced from the same sample in a study of T cell changes during pregnancy in multiple sclerosis. The assay was immunoSEQ multiplex PCR, and TCRdb's table has in-frame clones only and misses some. The sample has 45,000 to 60,000 clones, more than 85% seen once. Sequencing was performed on peripheral blood, taken after pregnancy. These receptor sequences come from a female donor in good health, enrolled as a control in a pregnancy study.

The table lists this clone with a count of one. The V call is TRBV28, the J call TRBJ2-1; D is uncertain. The germline V gene encodes CDR1 MDHEN and CDR2 SYDVKM. V dropped 10 bases and J dropped 6 bases, with 19 bases sitting between them. The length of the CDR3 is 14 residues. For the CDR3, the DNA is TGTGCCACGCTAGGCGAGCGCCTACGCAATGAGCAGTTCTTC. Amino acids: CATLGERLRNEQFF.

The V and J genes are TRBV7-2 and TRBJ2-7, with 11 bases lining up with TRBD2. The CDR3 is 15 residues long. Germline V gene sequence: CDR1 SGHTA, CDR2 FQGNSA. The V segment lost 4 bases and the J segment 6 bases; nucleotides outside the gene matches: 8. DNA of the CDR3: TGTGCCAGCAGCTCTACTAGCGGGAGCGGGGTCGAGCAGTACTTC. This encodes CASSSTSGSGVEQYF. The full variable domain, its missing parts supplied by reference TRBV7-2 and TRBJ2-7, is GAGVSQSPSNKVTEKGKDVELRCDPISGHTALYWYRQSLGQGLEFLIYFQGNSAPDKSGLPSDRFSAERTGGSVSTLTIQRTQQEDSAVYLCASSSTSGSGVEQYFGPGTRLTVT.

The gene calls are TRBV9 and TRBJ1-5; D perhaps matches TRBD1 (6 bases). The CDR3 has 15 amino acids. V was clipped by 3 bases and J by 6 bases, with 16 bases between them. CDR1 and CDR2 from the germline V gene are SGDLS and YYNGEE. For the CDR3, the DNA is TGTGCCAGCAGCGCCGACCCGGGGGGCGGTCAGCCCCAGCATTTT. This codes for CASSADPGGGQPQHF.

The V call is TRBV5-6, the J call TRBJ2-3; TRBD2 matches at 10 bases. CDR1 SGHDT and CDR2 YYEEEE come from the germline V gene. This CDR3 comprises 16 residues. Trimming removed 3 bases from V and 6 bases from J; junction bases left unmatched: 10. CDR3 nucleotide sequence: TGTGCCAGCAGCTACCATCTAGCGGGAGTATACGATACGCAGTATTTT. Protein: CASSYHLAGVYDTQYF.

V is TRBV4-1 and J is TRBJ2-7; no reliable D call. Between the trimmed V and J ends, which lost 4 bases and 0 bases, there was a span of 16 bases. Germline CDR1 MGHRA, CDR2 YSYEKL. The CDR3 has 16 residues. The CDR3 DNA is TGCGCCAGCAGCCTAGCAAGTGGAGCTCGCTCCTACGAGCAGTACTTC. Translation gives CASSLASGARSYEQYF.

J is TRBJ1-2 and V is TRBV4-1; D is undetermined. The ends were cut back, 4 bases at V and 0 bases at J, with 9 bases in the middle. CDR3 length: 14 amino acids. CDR1 and CDR2 (germline): MGHRA, YSYEKL. CDR3 in amino acids: CASSRLTSNYGYTF. DNA of the CDR3: TGCGCCAGCAGCCGCCTGACTTCTAACTATGGCTACACCTTC.

The J gene is TRBJ1-5, the V gene TRBV15, with D perhaps matching TRBD1 (5 bases). CDR3 length equals 14 residues. Trimming took off 3 bases at V and 7 bases at J, with 13 bases between the two ends. From germline, CDR1 is LNHNV and CDR2 YYDKDF (reference sequence). The CDR3 is CATSRDRTPQPQHF. In DNA, the CDR3 is TGTGCCACCAGCAGGGACCGGACACCACAGCCCCAGCATTTT.

The DNA for the CDR3 is TGTGCCAGCAGTTTAGCGGAGCAGCCCCAGCATTTT. It is translated as CASSLAEQPQHF. The V call is TRBV28, the J call TRBJ1-5; D remains unclear. The CDR3 has 12 residues. Germline-derived CDR1 and CDR2 are MDHEN and SYDVKM. Trimming stripped 2 bases from V and 7 bases from J, with 6 bases between.

The chain recombines TRBV30 with TRBJ1-1; D gene uncertain. The CDR3 is 13 amino acids. V lost 4 bases to trimming and J lost 0 bases, with 9 bases between them. Germline V CDR1 and CDR2: GTSNPN, SVGIG (reference sequence). The DNA of the CDR3 is TGTGCCTGGAAGCGAGGGTTGAACACTGAAGCTTTCTTT. Amino acid sequence: CAWKRGLNTEAFF.

J is TRBJ2-1 and V is TRBV6-4, with D hard to call. The germline V and J ends were trimmed by 2 bases and 9 bases, with 14 bases remaining between them. From germline, CDR1 is MRHNA and CDR2 SNTAGT. The CDR3 runs to 14 residues. The CDR3 protein is CASSDTPGGGEQFF. DNA for the CDR3: TGTGCCAGCAGTGACACACCCGGCGGTGGTGAGCAGTTCTTC.

V is TRBV6-5 and J is TRBJ1-1; unclear D gene. Deletions cut 5 bases from V and 0 bases from J, with 7 bases between. The CDR3 loop spans 13 amino acids. Germline CDR1 is MNHEY and CDR2 is SVGAGI. CDR3 in amino acids: CASSPHMNTEAFF. The CDR3, as DNA: TGTGCCAGCAGTCCCCACATGAACACTGAAGCTTTCTTT.

The J gene is TRBJ2-7, the V gene TRBV7-9; 12 bases match TRBD1. Germline V CDR1 and CDR2: SEHNR, FQNEAQ (reference sequence). V gave up 1 base and J gave up 4 bases; unmatched junction bases: 8. The CDR3 has 17 residues. The CDR3 DNA reads as TGTGCCAGCAGCTTAGACGCCGGGACAGGGGGCCGATACGAGCAGTACTTC. Amino acids: CASSLDAGTGGRYEQYF.

This rearrangement joins TRBV6-1 to TRBJ2-2; D is possibly TRBD1 (5 bases). Per the germline V gene, CDR1 is MNHNS and CDR2 is SASEGT. The CDR3 is made up of 14 amino acids. Trimming took 5 bases from V and 1 from J, leaving 8 bases between them. In nucleotides, the CDR3 is TGTGCCAGCAGTCCACAGGTGAACACCGGGGAGCTGTTTTTT. Amino acids: CASSPQVNTGELFF.

V and J are TRBV5-1 and TRBJ2-7; D may be TRBD1 (5 bases). CDR3 length: 14 residues. V was shortened by 4 bases and J by 6 bases, with 17 bases between the two germline ends. CDR1 is SGHRS and CDR2 is YFSETQ in the germline V gene. CDR3 protein: CASSPGVGESEQYF. CDR3 bases: TGCGCCAGCAGCCCGGGTGTAGGGGAAAGCGAGCAGTACTTC.

The chain employs TRBV15 and TRBJ1-5; TRBD1 matches at 7 bases. Trimming cost V 3 bases and J 4 bases; bases outside gene matches: 6. This CDR3 is built from 15 residues. Germline V gene data show CDR1 as LNHNV and CDR2 as YYDKDF (reference sequence). CDR3 loop: CATSSDDRDNQPQHF. The CDR3 nucleotides are TGTGCCACCAGCAGTGATGACAGGGATAATCAGCCCCAGCATTTT. Combining the CDR3 with reference TRBV15 and TRBJ1-5 gives the whole variable domain DAMVIQNPRYQVTQFGKPVTLSCSQTLNHNVMYWYQQKSSQAPKLLFHYYDKDFNNEADTPDNFQSRRPNTSFCFLDIRSPGLGDTAMYLCATSSDDRDNQPQHFGDGTRLSIL.

J is TRBJ2-7 and V is TRBV11-2; 7 bases map to TRBD2. Trimming removed 8 bases from V and 4 bases from J; junction bases left unmatched: 14. The CDR3 runs 15 residues. Germline-derived CDR1 and CDR2 are SGHAT and FQNNGV. This chain's CDR3 is CASRTTTGGSYEQYF. CDR3 bases: TGTGCCAGCCGAACGACTACGGGAGGTTCGTACGAGCAGTACTTC.

This clone occurred a few times. This chain connects TRBV2 to TRBJ2-7, with 8 bases aligning to TRBD1. The trim removed 8 bases at V and 3 bases at J, leaving 6 bases unmatched. The CDR3 has 13 residues. Germline assignment: CDR1 SNHLY and CDR2 FYNNEI. The CDR3, as DNA: TGTGCCAGCCAGGACGACAGGGGCTACGAGCAGTACTTC. Amino acid sequence: CASQDDRGYEQYF.

The chain recombines TRBV19 with TRBJ1-1, with a possible D match to TRBD1 (5 bases). The CDR3 has 15 amino acids. Germline CDR1 is LNHDA and CDR2 is SQIVND (reference sequence). The ends were cut back, 4 bases at V and 1 base at J, with 13 bases in the middle. The CDR3 DNA sequence: TGTGCCAGTAGTAGCCCGGGAGGGGCGAACACTGAAGCTTTCTTT. This gives the protein CASSSPGGANTEAFF.

J is TRBJ1-1 and V is TRBV18; D remains ambiguous. V lost 5 bases and J lost 1, with 14 bases in between. This CDR3 is 15 amino acids long. From germline, CDR1 is KGHSH and CDR2 LQKENI. For the CDR3, the DNA is TGTGCCAGCTCAGGAGATATAGCCCCGAACACTGAAGCTTTCTTT. Encoded protein: CASSGDIAPNTEAFF.

The sample holds one count of this clone. V and J are TRBV30 and TRBJ2-5; 8 bases align to TRBD2. Germline V gene data show CDR1 as GTSNPN and CDR2 as SVGIG (reference sequence). The J segment lost 6 bases and the V segment lost 8 bases, leaving 11 bases of the junction unmatched. This CDR3 is 13 amino acids long. Here the CDR3 DNA reads TGTGCCCACCAGAGTAGCGGGAAAAAGACCCAGTACTTC. It is translated as CAHQSSGKKTQYF.

This CDR3 is CASSSTGTGAEQYF. The CDR3 region has the DNA TGTGCCAGCAGTTCGACCGGGACAGGGGCCGAGCAGTACTTC. This sequence joins TRBV6-6 and TRBJ2-7; 10 bases are a match to TRBD1. Germline CDR1 is MNHNY and CDR2 is SVGAGI (reference sequence). This CDR3 contains 14 residues. V gave up 4 bases and J gave up 6 bases; unmatched junction bases: 6.

The chain is built from TRBV19 and TRBJ2-2; 12 bases are a match to TRBD2. Unmatched junction bases numbered 0, after V lost 1 base and J lost 6 bases. Germline assignment: CDR1 LNHDA and CDR2 SQIVND (reference sequence). The CDR3 loop spans 15 amino acids. The CDR3 nucleotides are TGTGCCAGTAGTATAGCTAGCGGGGGGGCCGGGGAGCTGTTTTTT. It codes for CASSIASGGAGELFF.

The J gene is TRBJ2-1, the V gene TRBV5-6; tentatively, D is TRBD2 (7 bases). Germline CDR1 and CDR2: SGHDT and YYEEEE. CDR3 size: 15 residues. V was cut by 7 bases and J by 3 bases, with 17 bases left in between. The CDR3 bases are TGTGCCAGCGCGGGAGAGGGGGGCTTCTACAATGAGCAGTTCTTC. As protein: CASAGEGGFYNEQFF. The full variable domain, its missing parts supplied by reference TRBV5-6 and TRBJ2-1, is DAGVTQSPTHLIKTRGQQVTLRCSPKSGHDTVSWYQQALGQGPQFIFQYYEEEERQRGNFPDRFSGHQFPNYSSELNVNALLLGDSALYLCASAGEGGFYNEQFFGPGTRLTVL.

The chain uses TRBV18 and TRBJ1-5; 9 bases match TRBD1. Unmatched junction bases numbered 14, after V lost 0 bases and J lost 2 bases. The CDR3 covers 20 residues. Germline CDR1 reads KGHSH; CDR2 reads LQKENI. CDR3 residues: CASSPPATGTGKIGNQPQHF. The CDR3 nucleotides read TGTGCCAGCTCACCACCGGCGACGGGGACAGGGAAGATCGGCAATCAGCCCCAGCATTTT.

The chain combines TRBV9 with TRBJ2-7, with 7 nucleotides matching TRBD1. Unmatched junction bases numbered 9, after V lost 3 bases and J lost 6 bases. The CDR3 length is 14 residues. CDR1 is SGDLS, CDR2 YYNGEE, per germline. The CDR3 sequence: CASSAEFDRVEQYF. The CDR3 DNA sequence: TGTGCCAGCAGCGCAGAATTCGACAGGGTCGAGCAGTACTTC.

The genes are TRBV5-6 and TRBJ2-7; TRBD1 is a possible D gene (6 bases). The CDR3 has 13 residues. The germline CDR1 and CDR2 sequences are SGHDT and YYEEEE. Trimming took 4 bases from V and 0 from J, leaving 8 bases between them. CDR3: CASSRGGSYEQYF. The CDR3 region has the DNA TGTGCCAGCAGCCGAGGGGGCTCCTACGAGCAGTACTTC.

The chain couples TRBV30 to TRBJ2-1; TRBD2 aligns across 12 bases. V was clipped by 3 bases and J by 5 bases; unmatched bases: 14. Germline V lookup: CDR1 GTSNPN, CDR2 SVGIG (reference sequence). CDR3 length equals 18 residues. CDR3 bases: TGTGCCTGGAGAGGTAGGGGCAGGGCTAGCGGGAGGGACAATGAGCAGTTCTTC. It codes for CAWRGRGRASGRDNEQFF.

The chain recombines TRBV4-2 with TRBJ1-2; weak D call: TRBD1 (5 bases). The length of the CDR3 is 19 residues. CDR1 LGHNA and CDR2 YNFKEQ come from the germline V gene. V was trimmed by 1 base and J by 6 bases, leaving 27 bases between them. The CDR3 reads CASSQGWVLVGGPGDGYTF. CDR3 DNA sequence: TGTGCCAGCAGCCAAGGATGGGTCCTAGTCGGGGGACCTGGGGATGGCTACACCTTC.

The chain employs TRBV7-2 and TRBJ2-1; possibly TRBD1 for D (6 bases). The CDR3 runs to 11 residues. Germline assignment: CDR1 SGHTA and CDR2 FQGNSA. V was clipped by 5 bases and J by 9 bases, with 8 bases between them. CDR3 loop: CASSPRGEQFF. CDR3 sequence (DNA): TGTGCCAGCAGCCCCAGGGGTGAGCAGTTCTTC.

The genes are TRBV10-3 and TRBJ2-7; the D gene is possibly TRBD1 (5 bases). Trimming took off 4 bases at V and 7 bases at J, with 8 bases between the two ends. The CDR3 covers 11 residues. Germline V gives CDR1 ENHRY, CDR2 SYGVKD. The CDR3 protein is CAISGRVEQYF. Here the CDR3 DNA reads TGTGCCATCAGTGGCAGGGTTGAGCAGTACTTC.

The V and J genes are TRBV10-1 and TRBJ2-3; TRBD2 agrees at 7 bases. CDR1 is WNHNN, CDR2 SYGVQD, per germline (reference sequence). This CDR3 contains 12 residues. After removal of 4 bases from V and 6 bases from J, the junction contained 1 base not matched to a gene. The CDR3 is CASSGAGDTQYF. In nucleotides, the CDR3 is TGCGCCAGCAGTGGAGCGGGGGATACGCAGTATTTT.

The chain links TRBV10-1 to TRBJ2-7, with 9 bases matching TRBD1. The CDR3 has 14 amino acids. Germline CDR1 WNHNN, CDR2 SYGVQD (reference sequence). V gave up 4 bases and J gave up 6 bases; unmatched junction bases: 7. CDR3 residues: CASSGGTGQGEQYF. The DNA of the CDR3 is TGCGCCAGCAGTGGCGGGACAGGGCAAGGCGAGCAGTACTTC.